This T cell receptor beta chain emerged from a study of siplizumab effects on memory and regulatory T cells. V lost 4 bases, J lost 0 bases, and 22 bases lay in between. This CDR3 region has 18 residues. Germline V gene lookup returns CDR1 SGHDT and CDR2 YYEEEE. Study observations and caveats: No naive or memory phenotype could be assigned to roughly 80-95% of proliferating clones. A significant reduction in alloreactive sequences traceable to unstimulated CD4+ memory cells was produced by siplizumab. Proliferating Tregs from siplizumab cultures lacked functional confirmation of suppression.

TCRdb keeps only in-frame clones here, not all; method: immunoSEQ multiplex PCR. The repertoire includes fewer than 120,000 clones, roughly 89% of them detected once, and approximately 1.2% sits in the top ten. In regard to this clone: Antigen unknown.

The chain uses TRBV5-6 and TRBJ1-1; D remains unclear. Specimen: CD4+ T cells sorted from blood. This clonotype was obtained from a human donor in good health. The CDR3 loop is CASSPDIGISWVNTEAFF. CDR3 coding DNA: TGTGCCAGCAGCCCGGATATCGGGATTTCGTGGGTGAACACTGAAGCTTTCTTT.